This T cell receptor beta chain was identified in a study of blood T cells in healthy people across ages. Points from the study as a whole: Unsorted PBMC material precluded a definitive naive versus antigen-experienced comparison. The percentage of naive T cells correlated strongly with TCR beta diversity.

With a J-beta primer mix and a sample-barcoded 5' primer, a second PCR ran about 7 to 11 cycles. Each cDNA molecule carried a tag from a template-switch adaptor that contained 12 random nucleotides. Via MiXCR, TCRdb re-called the 5' RACE reads, giving one row per CDR3 protein. The sample has some 1,500,000 distinct CDR3 sequences, 35% to 45% seen once. This clonotype was counted a few times. Antigen specificity is unknown. The CDR3 totals 15 residues. Per germline, CDR1 MNHEY and CDR2 SMNVEV (reference sequence). V lost 2 bases and J 0 bases, leaving 8 bases between the germline ends. A minimum of 7 million PBMCs was isolated per sample.

Sequenced input: blood. This sequence was found in a woman under 30 in good health. V and J are TRBV27 and TRBJ1-5; D remains unclear. This CDR3 is CASSLRSGSNQPQHF. The CDR3 nucleotides read TGTGCCAGCAGTTTACGCAGTGGTAGCAATCAGCCCCAGCATTTT.